The clone carrying this TCR beta chain turned up a few times. Its antigen is still unknown. Germline loops: CDR1 LGHNA, CDR2 YSLEER. With 1 base clipped from V and 8 bases from J, the junction kept 15 bases outside the gene matches. There are 18 residues in the CDR3. The sample is drawn from a study of CD8 T cells in ankylosing spondylitis. TCRdb processed the 5' RACE reads anew with MiXCR; each CDR3 protein has one entry. Of over 600,000 distinct CDR3 sequences listed, under 20% are singletons. Study-level results: It appeared that ankylosing spondylitis blood was characterized by a TCR beta motif of eight highly homologous variants.

This rearrangement joins TRBV4-3 to TRBJ2-1; 9 positions agree with TRBD1. The sequence came from a male donor with ankylosing spondylitis. Sequencing input: blood, either unsorted or a sorted T cell fraction (not recorded which). The CDR3 DNA sequence: TGCGCCAGCAGCCAAGGCTCTGCGGACAGGGGATTCAGGGATGAGCAGTTCTTC. It translates to CASSQGSADRGFRDEQFF.